These 22 T cell receptor beta chains came from one sample sequenced in a study of brain T cells in children with intractable seizures. The sample's time point: blood from clinic visit 5 months post-surgery; TSC patient then seizure free. Profiled with immunoSEQ multiplex PCR; TCRdb holds only in-frame clones, not every one. Among 340,000 or so clones, roughly 93% were seen once, and the ten largest hold about 6%. This material consisted of peripheral blood, taken 5 to 6 months after surgery. The receptors were gathered from a boy less than two years old with tuberous sclerosis and intractable seizures.

The chain employs TRBV14 and TRBJ2-1; 7 bases are shared with TRBD2. V was clipped by 1 base and J by 9 bases; unmatched bases: 3. Germline V lookup: CDR1 SGHDN, CDR2 FVKESK. This CDR3 has 13 amino acids. The CDR3 coding sequence is TGTGCCAGCAGCCAAGGGACTAGAGGTGAGCAGTTCTTC. Residues: CASSQGTRGEQFF.

The genes are TRBV7-8 and TRBJ2-1; 12 bases fit TRBD2. The CDR3 has 16 residues. The V and J ends lost 2 bases and 8 bases, in that order; junction bases with no gene match: 7. Germline V lookup: CDR1 SGHVS, CDR2 FQNEAQ. The CDR3 coding sequence is TGTGCCAGCAGCTTATCTAGACTAGCGGGAGTGGATGAGCAGTTCTTC. Amino acids: CASSLSRLAGVDEQFF.

The chain employs TRBV6-5 and TRBJ1-6, with 7 bases that match TRBD1. CDR1 and CDR2 from the germline V gene are MNHEY and SVGAGI. The CDR3 runs to 16 residues. Unmatched junction bases numbered 6, after V lost 0 bases and J lost 7 bases. This chain's CDR3 is CASSYSWPGGNSPLHF. The CDR3 DNA reads TGTGCCAGCAGTTACTCCTGGCCAGGGGGAAATTCACCCCTCCACTTT.

The chain's CDR3 is CASRDSARETQYF. The CDR3 region has the DNA TGTGCCAGCAGGGACAGTGCGCGGGAGACCCAGTACTTC. The chain has TRBV5-8 and TRBJ2-5; D may be TRBD1 (6 bases). The CDR3 is 13 residues long. Germline values: CDR1 SGHTS, CDR2 YDEGEE. The V end was cut by 5 bases, the J end by 5 bases, with 13 bases between.

The chain is built from TRBV20-1 and TRBJ2-5; unclear D gene. This CDR3 comprises 12 residues. Per the germline V gene, CDR1 is DFQATT and CDR2 is SNEGSKA (reference sequence). The V end was cut by 3 bases, the J end by 5 bases, with 10 bases between. DNA of the CDR3: TGCAGTGCTAGTCAGGTAGTCGAGACCCAGTACTTC. Its translation: CSASQVVETQYF.

This rearrangement joins TRBV6-5 to TRBJ1-5; D is uncertain. The CDR3 loop spans 11 amino acids. Germline V CDR1 and CDR2: MNHEY, SVGAGI. Deletions cut 8 bases from V and 9 bases from J, with 11 bases between. The CDR3 loop reads CASGPNWPQHF. For the CDR3, the DNA is TGTGCCAGCGGCCCCAACTGGCCCCAGCATTTT.

V is TRBV24-1 and J is TRBJ1-2, with D unclear. The V end was cut by 3 bases, the J end by 8 bases, with 12 bases between. The germline V gene has CDR1 KGHDR and CDR2 SFDVKD. CDR3 length: 13 residues. The CDR3: CATSDLREGGYTF. The CDR3 DNA sequence: TGTGCCACCAGTGATCTACGGGAAGGCGGCTACACCTTC.

J is TRBJ2-2 and V is TRBV10-3; TRBD2 matches at 8 bases. The V gene's germline CDR1 is ENHRY and CDR2 SYGVKD. The CDR3 covers 13 residues. The ends lost 6 bases at V and 7 bases at J; junction bases unmatched: 4. The DNA for the CDR3 is TGTGCCATCAGGGGGACTAGTAACGGGGAGCTGTTTTTT. Its translation: CAIRGTSNGELFF.

The CDR3 region has the DNA TGTGCCAGCAGCCATCAGTCAGGGAACTATGGCTACACCTTC. This encodes CASSHQSGNYGYTF. The V call is TRBV3-1 (or the pseudogene TRBV3-2), the J call TRBJ1-2; a possible D gene is TRBD1 (5 bases). CDR1 LGHDT and CDR2 YNNKEL come from the germline V gene (reference sequence). Trimming left V 3 bases short and J 2 bases short, with 10 bases between. The CDR3 runs to 14 residues.

J is TRBJ1-1 and V is TRBV5-1; D not resolved. Trimming left V 0 bases short and J 0 bases short, with 6 bases between. Germline CDR1 reads SGHRS; CDR2 reads YFSETQ. The CDR3 has 14 residues. Written as DNA, the CDR3 is TGCGCCAGCAGCTTGGGTATTATGAACACTGAAGCTTTCTTT. This translates into CASSLGIMNTEAFF. Together with reference TRBV5-1 and TRBJ1-1, the CDR3 gives the full variable domain: KAGVTQTPRYLIKTRGQQVTLSCSPISGHRSVSWYQQTPGQGLQFLFEYFSETQRNKGNFPGRFSGRQFSNSRSEMNVSTLELGDSALYLCASSLGIMNTEAFFGQGTRLTVV.

The chain combines TRBV29-1 with TRBJ1-4; D unresolved. Trimming left V 2 bases short and J 2 bases short, with 18 bases between. Germline assignment: CDR1 SQVTM and CDR2 ANQGSEA. The CDR3 is made up of 17 amino acids. For the CDR3, the DNA is TGCAGCGTTGAACGGGCAGGCTATGAGAGGACTAATGAAAAACTGTTTTTT. Residues: CSVERAGYERTNEKLFF.

For this clone: It is unclear where the CDR3 begins or ends on the DNA, so no DNA is shown, and the CDR3 is as TCRdb lists it. The chain couples TRBV19 to TRBJ1-1; no DNA check was done on the table's D call, TRBD1. The CDR3 is 14 amino acids in total, end residues counted. CDR1 and CDR2 (germline): LNHDA, SQIVND (reference sequence). CDR3: CASTSDRVNTEAFF.

The chain recombines TRBV20-1 with TRBJ1-1; TRBD1 is a possible D gene (5 bases). Per germline, CDR1 DFQATT and CDR2 SNEGSKA (reference sequence). V gave up 3 bases and J gave up 3 bases, with 14 bases separating them. The CDR3 is 14 amino acids. The CDR3 sequence is CSASLIRGDTEAFF. The CDR3 DNA follows: TGCAGTGCTAGTTTGATCCGGGGGGACACTGAAGCTTTCTTT.

The chain joins TRBV6-2 or TRBV6-3 to TRBJ2-7; no firm D call. Germline CDR1 is MNHEY and CDR2 is SVGEGT. The CDR3 is 11 residues long. V was cut by 5 bases and J by 4 bases, with 6 bases left in between. CDR3 DNA: TGTGCCAGCAGTCGATTATACGAGCAGTACTTC. This translates into CASSRLYEQYF.

By frequency in the sample, this clone is medium-sized. This chain's CDR3 is CASSQGGEAFF. CDR3 DNA: TGTGCCAGCAGCCAGGGGGGTGAAGCTTTCTTT. The chain combines TRBV12-3 or TRBV12-4 with TRBJ1-1; 7 bases align to TRBD1. The CDR3 has 11 residues. The V and J ends lost 6 bases and 7 bases, in that order; junction bases with no gene match: 2.

This chain connects TRBV21-1 to TRBJ2-7; the DNA was not compared with TRBD1, the D call given in the table. TRBV21-1 is shown as a pseudogene. The CDR3 loop spans 16 amino acids. The CDR3 nucleotides read TGTGCCAGCACCCTCCCTCCGGGGACAAAAATCTACGAGCAGTACTTC. Translated: CASTLPPGTKIYEQYF.

V gene TRBV6-6 combines with J gene TRBJ1-6; D perhaps matches TRBD1 (6 bases). V was clipped by 6 bases and J by 14 bases, with 17 bases between them. Germline V CDR1 and CDR2: MNHNY, SVGAGI (reference sequence). The CDR3 is made up of 13 amino acids. CDR3 DNA sequence: TGTGCCAGCAGGGCGGCGGGGGGCAGGACCCTCCACTTT. Its protein is CASRAAGGRTLHF.

J is TRBJ1-4 and V is TRBV19, with TRBD1 matching 9 bases. The junction had 3 bases not matched to a gene; V was cut back by 8 bases and J by 5 bases. The CDR3 covers 13 residues. The germline V gene has CDR1 LNHDA and CDR2 SQIVND (reference sequence). The CDR3 DNA reads as TGTGCCAGTGCAACAGGGGGCAATGAAAAACTGTTTTTT. This sequence encodes CASATGGNEKLFF.

The rearrangement links TRBV19 to TRBJ1-1; D is possibly TRBD1 (6 bases). The CDR3 has 15 residues. Germline V lookup: CDR1 LNHDA, CDR2 SQIVND (reference sequence). V lost 4 bases and J 1 base, leaving 13 bases between the germline ends. The CDR3 reads CASSTRTAPNTEAFF. The DNA of the CDR3 is TGTGCCAGTAGTACCCGGACAGCCCCGAACACTGAAGCTTTCTTT.

This sequence joins TRBV20-1 and TRBJ2-7; the D gene is possibly TRBD1 (6 bases). V was clipped by 3 bases and J by 2 bases, with 17 bases between them. The CDR3 runs to 15 residues. Per germline, CDR1 DFQATT and CDR2 SNEGSKA (reference sequence). CDR3 in amino acids: CSASPPGQFTYEQYF. The CDR3 DNA follows: TGCAGTGCTAGTCCACCTGGACAGTTTACCTACGAGCAGTACTTC.

This clone was counted only a few times. The rearrangement joins TRBV4-1 to TRBJ1-1; D might be TRBD1 (6 bases). The CDR3 totals 13 residues. V was pared by 1 base and J by 6 bases, with 9 bases between. Germline CDR1 reads MGHRA; CDR2 reads YSYEKL. CDR3 nucleotide sequence: TGCGCCAGCAGCCAAGTACAGGGACCTGAAGCTTTCTTT. This sequence encodes CASSQVQGPEAFF.

CDR3 protein: CASSLSYGRNYNEQFF. In DNA, the CDR3 is TGTGCCAGCAGCTTAAGTTATGGGAGGAATTACAATGAGCAGTTCTTC. The chain has TRBV7-3 and TRBJ2-1, with D perhaps TRBD2 (6 bases). This CDR3 has 16 amino acids. Germline lookup yields CDR1 SGHTA and CDR2 FQGTGA. Trimming removed 1 base from V and 4 bases from J, with 14 bases in between.